The entry that follows covers one TCR beta chain sequence. As yet, its antigen is unknown. The sample is drawn from a study of graft-versus-host responses after intestinal transplantation. Background on the study: Each recipient received anti-thymocyte globulin induction, then tacrolimus and steroids for approximately 3 years.

Clones were sequenced by immunoSEQ multiplex PCR, and TCRdb holds only the in-frame ones, with some missing. In the table there are roughly 92,000 clones, 75% to 90% of which are singletons. Overall study results and limits: Early post-transplant HvG declines were associated with peak circulating GvH clone levels.

This material consisted of unstimulated CD4+ T cells sorted from spleen or lymph node cells, taken before intestinal transplant. The sequence came from a human donor who received an intestinal transplant.

CDR3 in amino acids: CASSVRELAPTSYEQYF. In nucleotides, the CDR3 is TGTGCCAGCAGCGTGAGGGAACTAGCCCCTACGTCCTACGAGCAGTACTTC. The genes are TRBV5-5 and TRBJ2-7; possibly TRBD2 for D (6 bases). V gave up 4 bases and J gave up 1 base, with 21 bases separating them. Looked up from germline, CDR1 is SGHKS and CDR2 is YYEKEE (reference sequence). The CDR3 runs 17 residues.